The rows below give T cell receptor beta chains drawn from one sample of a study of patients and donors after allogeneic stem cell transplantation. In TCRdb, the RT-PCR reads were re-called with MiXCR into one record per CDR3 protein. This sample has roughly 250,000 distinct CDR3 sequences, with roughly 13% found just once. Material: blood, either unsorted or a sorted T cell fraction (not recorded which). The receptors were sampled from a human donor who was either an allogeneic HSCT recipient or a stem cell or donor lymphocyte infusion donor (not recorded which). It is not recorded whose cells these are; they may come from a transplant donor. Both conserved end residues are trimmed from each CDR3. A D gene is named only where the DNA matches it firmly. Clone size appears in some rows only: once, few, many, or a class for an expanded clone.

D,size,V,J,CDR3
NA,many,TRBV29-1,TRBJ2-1,SVDSNEQF
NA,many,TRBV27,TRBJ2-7,ASSDPGLGGYEQY
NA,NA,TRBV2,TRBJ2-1,ASSSNGLGDDEQF
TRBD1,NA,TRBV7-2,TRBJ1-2,ASSLSGTAYGYT
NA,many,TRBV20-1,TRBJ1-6,SARAGVNSYNSPLH
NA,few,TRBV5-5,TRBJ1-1,ASSSSYMNTEAF
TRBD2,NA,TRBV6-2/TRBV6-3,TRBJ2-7,ASSGLAGASEQY
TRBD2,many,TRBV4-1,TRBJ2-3,ASSLAGTSGRGTQY
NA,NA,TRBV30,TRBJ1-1,AWSGAGAHTEAF
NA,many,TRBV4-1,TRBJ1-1,ASSQGMNTEAF
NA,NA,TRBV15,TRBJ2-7,ATSNEGSGARSYEQY
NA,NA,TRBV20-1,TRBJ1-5,SAEDTGPGNQPQH
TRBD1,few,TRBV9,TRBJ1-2,ASSGGASDRGRYT
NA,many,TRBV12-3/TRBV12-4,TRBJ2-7,ASSFAPSGSYEQY
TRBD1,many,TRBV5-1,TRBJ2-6,ASSETGFSGANVLT
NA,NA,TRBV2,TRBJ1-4,ASSLASPGTNEKLF
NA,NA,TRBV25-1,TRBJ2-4,ASSELSGAKNIQY
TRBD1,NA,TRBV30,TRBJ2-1,AWRGTGWDEQF
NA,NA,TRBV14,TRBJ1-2,ASSQVRGYYT
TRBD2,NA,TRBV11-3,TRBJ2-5,ASSPAWVSGKETQY
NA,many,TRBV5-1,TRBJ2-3,ASSFGDLTQY
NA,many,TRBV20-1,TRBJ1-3,SARVVIPPNTIY
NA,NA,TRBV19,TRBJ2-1,ASSISGGMVTNNEQF
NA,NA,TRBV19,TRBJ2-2,ASSIDLSGPRTGELF
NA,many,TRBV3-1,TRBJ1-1,ASSQGGDTEAF
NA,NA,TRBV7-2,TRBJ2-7,ASSLFPTYEQY
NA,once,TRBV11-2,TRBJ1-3,ASSLVPGNSGNTIY
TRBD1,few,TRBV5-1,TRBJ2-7,ASSFLDRVYEQY
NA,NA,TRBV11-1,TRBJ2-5,ASSSTSVGTQY
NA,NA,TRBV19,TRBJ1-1,ASSIRQGIEAF
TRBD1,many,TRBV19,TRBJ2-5,ASTQGNEETQY
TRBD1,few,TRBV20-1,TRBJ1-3,SARDQGTGFGNTIY
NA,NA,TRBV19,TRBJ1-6,ASREPNSPLH
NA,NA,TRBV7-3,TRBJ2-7,ASRPGPSYEQY
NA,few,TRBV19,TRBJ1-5,ASRTGPVNQPQH
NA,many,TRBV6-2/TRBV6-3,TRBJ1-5,ASSFQGGGGPQH
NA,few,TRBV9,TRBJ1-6,ASSVGQPNSPLH
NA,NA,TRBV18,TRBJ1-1,AGGKVVSEAF